One and the same sample provided the 25 T cell receptor beta chains below, sequenced in a study of post-analysis software for immune sequencing data. The TCR beta cDNA libraries contained unique molecular identifiers. TCRdb ran MiXCR on the PCR reads and lists one entry per CDR3 protein. The table includes 400,000 to 500,000 distinct CDR3 sequences, approximately 38% detected once. These TCRs are of unknown antigen specificity. Study-wide findings and caveats: With TRBV5-6, TRBV5-1 and TRBV20-1 included, 5 or 6 TRBV segments were more frequent in patients than in controls.

Sequenced input: blood. These receptors were obtained from a girl aged 2-9 years with multiple sclerosis.

This clonotype was observed a handful of times. This chain connects TRBV4-3 to TRBJ1-1; TRBD1 matches at 7 bases. CDR1 is LGHNA and CDR2 is YSLEER in the germline V gene. This CDR3 has 14 residues. Trimming cost V 1 base and J 5 bases; bases outside gene matches: 4. For the CDR3, the DNA is TGCGCCAGCAGCCAAGGAACAGGGGTGACTGAAGCTTTCTTT. It codes for CASSQGTGVTEAFF.

V and J are TRBV20-1 and TRBJ2-1, with 7 bases lining up with TRBD1. The CDR3 runs 13 residues. Germline V lookup: CDR1 DFQATT, CDR2 SNEGSKA (reference sequence). V was clipped by 3 bases and J by 6 bases; unmatched bases: 5. The CDR3: CSASHPGGNEQFF. The CDR3 DNA follows: TGCAGTGCTAGCCACCCAGGGGGCAATGAGCAGTTCTTC.

A few counts support this clonotype. This chain links TRBV29-1 with TRBJ2-4; D possibly matches TRBD1 or TRBD2 (7 bases each). Germline CDR1 reads SQVTM; CDR2 reads ANQGSEA. The CDR3 is 15 amino acids. The ends were cut back, 6 bases at V and 0 bases at J, with 15 bases in the middle. In nucleotides, the CDR3 is TGCAGCGTATACAGGGGAGGGAAAGCCAAAAACATTCAGTACTTC. This encodes CSVYRGGKAKNIQYF. The whole variable domain, filled in from reference TRBV29-1 and TRBJ2-4, reads SAVISQKPSRDICQRGTSLTIQCQVDSQVTMMFWYRQQPGQSLTLIATANQGSEATYESGFVIDKFPISRPNLTFSTLTVSNMSPEDSSIYLCSVYRGGKAKNIQYFGAGTRLSVL.

The rearrangement uses TRBV4-2 and TRBJ2-5, with 10 bases that match TRBD2. Germline lookup yields CDR1 LGHNA and CDR2 YNFKEQ. The CDR3 length is 16 residues. The ends lost 2 bases at V and 11 bases at J; junction bases unmatched: 14. CDR3 sequence reads: CASSQLAGEPSGEQYF. CDR3 coding DNA: TGTGCCAGCAGCCAACTAGCGGGGGAACCATCGGGTGAGCAGTACTTC.

The chain combines TRBV28 with TRBJ1-3; D is undetermined. The CDR3 totals 13 residues. The V end lost 9 bases, the J end lost 0 bases, and 9 bases lay between the germline ends. CDR1 and CDR2 (germline): MDHEN, SYDVKM. CDR3 residues: CASFGHSGNTIYF. CDR3 DNA sequence: TGTGCCAGTTTCGGGCACTCTGGAAACACCATATATTTT. Full variable domain (remainder filled in from reference TRBV28 and TRBJ1-3): DVKVTQSSRYLVKRTGEKVFLECVQDMDHENMFWYRQDPGLGLRLIYFSYDVKMKEKGDIPEGYSVSREKKERFSLILESASTNQTSMYLCASFGHSGNTIYFGEGSWLTVV.

This clonotype showed up just a few times. The chain combines TRBV7-2 with TRBJ2-5; the match to TRBD2 covers 12 bases. V was clipped by 6 bases and J by 5 bases; unmatched bases: 7. Germline CDR1 and CDR2: SGHTA and FQGNSA. The CDR3 loop spans 15 amino acids. CDR3 in amino acids: CASRRLAGVSETQYF. Here the CDR3 DNA reads TGTGCCAGCAGGCGACTAGCGGGAGTATCGGAGACCCAGTACTTC. The entire variable domain, with the rest obtained from reference TRBV7-2 and TRBJ2-5, is as follows: GAGVSQSPSNKVTEKGKDVELRCDPISGHTALYWYRQSLGQGLEFLIYFQGNSAPDKSGLPSDRFSAERTGGSVSTLTIQRTQQEDSAVYLCASRRLAGVSETQYFGPGTRLLVL.

This clonotype was seen a handful of times. The rearrangement uses TRBV7-2 and TRBJ2-4; possible D gene TRBD1, 7 bases. Germline V gene sequence: CDR1 SGHTA, CDR2 FQGNSA. With 1 base removed from V and 8 bases from J, the gap between germline ends came to 15 bases. The CDR3 is 15 residues long. The CDR3 DNA follows: TGTGCCAGCAGCTTAGGTCTCGGAGGGGGCCACATTCAGTACTTC. It translates to CASSLGLGGGHIQYF.

Many counts were recorded for this clonotype. The V and J genes are TRBV9 and TRBJ1-2; 10 bases agree with TRBD1. Germline CDR1 SGDLS, CDR2 YYNGEE. The CDR3 is 13 amino acids. Trimming took 4 bases from V and 8 from J; bases not matched to a gene: 5. The CDR3 sequence is CASSKTGGGGYTF. For the CDR3, the DNA is TGTGCCAGCAGCAAGACAGGGGGCGGAGGCTACACCTTC.

The gene calls are TRBV7-2 and TRBJ2-1, with D tentatively TRBD2 (7 bases). This CDR3 spans 18 amino acids. The V end lost 5 bases, the J end lost 0 bases, and 20 bases lay between the germline ends. Germline CDR1 reads SGHTA; CDR2 reads FQGNSA. The CDR3 DNA reads TGTGCCAGCAGCCCAAAGGGCGGGGGCGTAGGCTCCTACAATGAGCAGTTCTTC. This encodes CASSPKGGGVGSYNEQFF.

This clonotype has more than one count but fewer than ten. The J gene is TRBJ1-6, the V gene TRBV28; 9 bases are a match to TRBD1. The CDR3 totals 15 residues. Germline assignment: CDR1 MDHEN and CDR2 SYDVKM. With V trimmed by 6 bases and J by 7 bases, 7 bases remained unmatched. The CDR3 nucleotides read TGTGCCAGCAGCCACCCCGGGACAGGGAATTCACCCCTCCACTTT. Amino acid sequence: CASSHPGTGNSPLHF. Full variable domain (outside the CDR3, taken from reference TRBV28 and TRBJ1-6): DVKVTQSSRYLVKRTGEKVFLECVQDMDHENMFWYRQDPGLGLRLIYFSYDVKMKEKGDIPEGYSVSREKKERFSLILESASTNQTSMYLCASSHPGTGNSPLHFGNGTRLTVT.

The chain recombines TRBV29-1 with TRBJ1-5; D might be TRBD1 (5 bases). Between the trimmed V and J ends, which lost 5 bases and 4 bases, there was a span of 15 bases. There are 14 residues in the CDR3. CDR1 is SQVTM, CDR2 ANQGSEA, per germline. CDR3 region: CSVKIGRGNQPQHF. CDR3 nucleotide sequence: TGCAGCGTTAAAATAGGGAGGGGTAATCAGCCCCAGCATTTT.

The chain links TRBV5-6 to TRBJ2-5; D might be TRBD2 (5 bases). V was shortened by 3 bases and J by 5 bases, with 8 bases between the two germline ends. This CDR3 region has 12 residues. Germline CDR1 reads SGHDT; CDR2 reads YYEEEE. The CDR3 is CASSSWEETQYF. The CDR3 bases are TGTGCCAGCAGCTCCTGGGAGGAGACCCAGTACTTC.

The rearrangement joins TRBV7-2 to TRBJ2-1; 11 nucleotides line up with TRBD2. CDR3 size: 15 residues. Per the germline V gene, CDR1 is SGHTA and CDR2 is FQGNSA. The V segment lost 3 bases and the J segment 5 bases; nucleotides outside the gene matches: 3. CDR3 bases: TGTGCCAGCAGCTTGGGACTAGCGGCTAACAATGAGCAGTTCTTC. It encodes CASSLGLAANNEQFF.

Only a few counts were recorded for this clonotype. The gene calls are TRBV28 and TRBJ2-5; the match to TRBD2 covers 7 bases. The CDR3 is made up of 14 amino acids. The junction had 8 bases not matched to a gene; V was cut back by 5 bases and J by 5 bases. Germline CDR1 MDHEN, CDR2 SYDVKM. The CDR3 region has the DNA TGTGCCAGCAGTCTATCCGGGACTATCGAGACCCAGTACTTC. This codes for CASSLSGTIETQYF.

This clonotype occurred once. V gene TRBV12-3 or TRBV12-4 combines with J gene TRBJ1-1; 11 positions agree with TRBD1. The CDR3 runs 14 residues. The J segment lost 3 bases and the V segment lost 7 bases, leaving 4 bases of the junction unmatched. The CDR3 sequence: CASTLGQGDTEAFF. The CDR3 region has the DNA TGTGCCAGCACCCTGGGACAGGGGGACACTGAAGCTTTCTTT.

This clonotype was seen a few times. The chain combines TRBV20-1 with TRBJ2-1; TRBD2 matches at 15 bases. Germline lookup yields CDR1 DFQATT and CDR2 SNEGSKA (reference sequence). This CDR3 comprises 16 residues. With V trimmed by 8 bases and J by 8 bases, 13 bases remained unmatched. The DNA for the CDR3 is TGCAGTCCCCCCAGGCAGAGGACTAGCGGGAGGGATGAGCAGTTCTTC. This encodes CSPPRQRTSGRDEQFF.

The rearrangement links TRBV20-1 to TRBJ1-5, with 10 nucleotides matching TRBD1. Germline loops: CDR1 DFQATT, CDR2 SNEGSKA (reference sequence). V trimming: 1 base; J trimming: 2 bases; junction bases outside the gene matches: 5. CDR3 size: 16 residues. CDR3 protein: CSARGGQGIGNQPQHF. CDR3 nucleotide sequence: TGCAGTGCTAGAGGGGGACAGGGGATCGGCAATCAGCCCCAGCATTTT.

This chain connects TRBV3-1 to TRBJ1-1; D is possibly TRBD1 (5 bases). CDR3 length: 15 residues. Germline CDR1 reads LGHDT; CDR2 reads YNNKEL (reference sequence). The V gene lost 4 bases and the J gene lost 4 bases, with 16 bases spanning the gap. CDR3 sequence: CASSLRPQGSTEAFF. The CDR3 DNA is TGTGCCAGCAGCCTCCGGCCGCAGGGTAGCACTGAAGCTTTCTTT. Supplemented by reference TRBV3-1 and TRBJ1-1, the full variable domain reads DTAVSQTPKYLVTQMGNDKSIKCEQNLGHDTMYWYKQDSKKFLKIMFSYNNKELIINETVPNRFSPKSPDKAHLNLHINSLELGDSAVYFCASSLRPQGSTEAFFGQGTRLTVV.

The V call is TRBV9, the J call TRBJ1-1; unclear D gene. Germline V gives CDR1 SGDLS, CDR2 YYNGEE. The CDR3 contains 13 residues. Trimming removed 0 bases at V and 3 bases at J, with 6 bases between. DNA for the CDR3: TGTGCCAGCAGCGTAGAAGGGTACACTGAAGCTTTCTTT. Its protein product is CASSVEGYTEAFF.

This rearrangement joins TRBV7-2 to TRBJ2-5, with 12 bases identical to TRBD2. This CDR3 has 14 amino acids. CDR1 is SGHTA and CDR2 is FQGNSA in the germline V gene. The CDR3 DNA is TGTGCAGGTGGACTAGCGGGAAGGCAAGAGACCCAGTACTTC. Translating gives CAGGLAGRQETQYF.

V and J are TRBV5-1 and TRBJ2-7, with 8 bases matching TRBD2. Trimming at V came to 2 bases and at J to 0 bases, leaving 7 bases not matched to a gene. Germline values: CDR1 SGHRS, CDR2 YFSETQ. This CDR3 is 16 amino acids long. The CDR3 DNA follows: TGCGCCAGCAGCTTAACTAGCGGACAACCCTCCTACGAGCAGTACTTC. This encodes CASSLTSGQPSYEQYF.

In this sample, this clonotype turned up a few times. The V gene is TRBV7-2, the J gene TRBJ2-5; 13 positions match TRBD2. Trimming cost V 8 bases and J 1 base; bases outside gene matches: 7. Germline CDR1 SGHTA, CDR2 FQGNSA. This CDR3 is built from 16 residues. The CDR3 spells CASGRTSGSPQETQYF. CDR3 coding DNA: TGTGCCAGCGGGAGGACTAGCGGGAGCCCCCAAGAGACCCAGTACTTC. The full variable domain, in which reference TRBV7-2 and TRBJ2-5 provide the parts outside the CDR3, is GAGVSQSPSNKVTEKGKDVELRCDPISGHTALYWYRQSLGQGLEFLIYFQGNSAPDKSGLPSDRFSAERTGGSVSTLTIQRTQQEDSAVYLCASGRTSGSPQETQYFGPGTRLLVL.

This chain links TRBV6-5 with TRBJ1-1; D perhaps matches TRBD1 (6 bases). This CDR3 spans 15 amino acids. V dropped 4 bases and J dropped 5 bases, with 17 bases sitting between them. CDR1 MNHEY and CDR2 SVGAGI come from the germline V gene. CDR3 sequence: CASSWLGGRGTEAFF. The CDR3 nucleotides are TGTGCCAGCAGTTGGCTCGGGGGGCGGGGAACTGAAGCTTTCTTT.

The chain employs TRBV20-1 and TRBJ1-1; 9 bases map to TRBD1. This CDR3 region has 11 residues. Germline CDR1 DFQATT, CDR2 SNEGSKA (reference sequence). The V and J ends lost 8 bases and 8 bases, in that order; junction bases with no gene match: 6. CDR3 in DNA: TGCAGTACCGGGACAGGGCCAGAAGCTTTCTTT. This translates into CSTGTGPEAFF.

The J gene is TRBJ2-4, the V gene TRBV4-3; D remains unclear. The V gene's germline CDR1 is LGHNA and CDR2 YSLEER. V shed 0 bases and J shed 7 bases, with 16 bases lying between them. CDR3 length equals 16 residues. The CDR3 region is CASSQDPRLPDNIQYF. CDR3 bases: TGCGCCAGCAGCCAAGATCCAAGGCTCCCGGATAACATTCAGTACTTC.